Listed here is a single T cell receptor beta chain. At least ten counts were recorded for this clonotype. Its antigen is unknown. Base qualities are not at hand, and no much larger clone is one base apart. Library creation used PCR. Sequencing instrument: Illumina HiSeq 2500. TCR library preparation used molecular barcoding, with unique molecular identifiers applied to normalize quantification of the TCRbeta repertoire. In-frame beta chains were kept once TCRdb had trimmed the public reads at Q25 with fastp and called clones with MiXCR. A single entry per CDR3 protein holds the most common genes and DNA from its merged rows. In this sample the table shows over 400,000 distinct CDR3 sequences, about 12% of which occur a single time. Over 5.5% of the sample rests with the top ten. The data originate from a study of T-cell reconstitution after alpha-beta-depleted transplantation in children (dated by TCRdb to the mid-2010s). The study in broad terms: Using TCR repertoire profiling, the study quantitatively followed how T-cell immune reconstitution unfolded in children after TCRalphabeta/CD19-depleted allogeneic hematopoietic cell transplantation.

Taken from the germline V gene, the CDR1 and CDR2 loops are KGHDR and SFDVKD. The V and J ends are trimmed by 0 bases and 3 bases, leaving 8 bases between them. From the cysteine up to the phenylalanine, the CDR3 has a length of 15 residues. Just CDR3 DNA is preserved here, 45 bases in frame from base 1. The sequence is built from TRBV24-1 and TRBJ2-1; no D gene can be assigned with confidence. The TCR originated in a human donor who donated a stem cell graft to a child with combined immunodeficiency. This material consisted of PBMCs from the stem cell graft donor, taken from the stem cell graft. The DNA reads as follows: TGTGCCACCAGTGATTTGAACCGTAACTACAATGAGCAGTTCTTC. Protein translation: CATSDLNRNYNEQFF.